This T cell receptor (beta chain) was observed in a study of T cells in Graves' hyperthyroidism and ophthalmopathy (dated by TCRdb to between 2018 and 2020). Broadly, across the study: Peripheral blood samples were taken at initial diagnosis, before any treatment was given. A discovery cohort of approximately 100 patients, 43 with Graves' ophthalmopathy and approximately 57 with stable Graves' hyperthyroidism, was used to find distinguishing TCR V-J signatures. An independent validation cohort of around 19 hyperthyroidism patients and some 15 patients who later progressed to ophthalmopathy tested prospective prediction of ophthalmopathy. The 75 to 100 discovery patients were randomly divided into training and test sets at a 7:3 ratio. In addition, the study compared T-cell repertoires in thyroid tissue and in blood from roughly six Graves' hyperthyroidism patients. Following sampling, methimazole starting at 30 mg daily was given to hyperthyroidism patients, and high-dose intravenous methylprednisolone was given to ophthalmopathy patients. According to the paper, TCR Vbeta CDR3 sequencing was carried out on about 140 peripheral blood samples, which came from over 40 ophthalmopathy, around 74 hyperthyroidism and roughly 17 progressor patients. Overall results and qualifications from the work: In validation, the model predicted progression to ophthalmopathy with approximately 70% sensitivity and around 72% specificity, a median of 6.5 months before onset. A 13 V-J signature model separated ophthalmopathy from stable hyperthyroidism, with 87.88% sensitivity and about 81% specificity in cross-validation and 80%/75% in testing. Blood samples also contained most of the expanded thyroid clonotypes (frequency above 0.001), which suggests that blood repertoires may reflect thyroid immune responses. Sample size was not statistically predetermined, and blinding of investigators to group allocation was not performed.

From a lookup of the germline V gene, CDR1 and CDR2 are SGHVS and FNYEAQ. The junction carries 14 bases between V and J, which are trimmed by 5 bases and 11 bases respectively. Taken from cysteine to phenylalanine, the CDR3 has 12 residues. The entry retains the CDR3 DNA only, 36 bases that are in frame from base 1. Comment on this clonotype: Its antigen specificity is not known. Base quality data are lacking; no much larger clone is found one base away.

Moderately to severely active disease, a Clinical Activity Score of at least 3, a NOSPECS grade of at least 4, and a duration under 3 months were present in ophthalmopathy patients. The study excluded patients with uncontrolled infections, other autoimmune diseases, pregnancy or lactation. Clinical symptoms, serum thyroxine and TRAb, thyroid ultrasound, and orbital computed tomography formed the basis for the diagnoses. PBMCs were isolated from 10 ml of fresh peripheral blood by Ficoll-Paque density gradient centrifugation. Trizol reagent was used to extract total RNA, and RNA quality was then checked on an Agilent 2100 Bioanalyzer. The TCR beta CDR3 regions were amplified from the RNA transcripts. For the first round of RT-PCR on the TCR CDR3, the HTBI primer set was used together with the Qiagen OneStep RT-PCR kit. The libraries were constructed in a second round of multiplex PCR and then size-selected and purified. Paired-end sequencing of the libraries was performed with 100 bp reads on an Illumina HiSeq2000. In the source study's methods: SOAPnuke was used to process the raw data, removing reads that contained adapters or uncalled bases, had a mean Phred below 15, or lacked an exact match to the constant primer or identifier. COPE v1.2.5 was used to merge high-quality paired reads, and clonotypes were defined as unique nucleotide sequences. Clonotypes were aligned to IMGT TRBV, TRBD and TRBJ reference segments using MiTCR v1.1. Analysis was restricted to V-J combinations with a frequency above 0.0001, which covered roughly 99% of repertoires. A TCS score was defined as the ratio of F50 (clonal expansion) to E x V (chaos), with BLOSUM62-based TCRdist applied between CDR3 peptides within each V-J. Welch's t-statistics and random forest reduced around 550 V-J features to some 14, which were used in a naive Bayes classifier (R e1071). TCRdb redid the processing of the public reads, applying fastp at Q25 and MiXCR, and retained in-frame beta chains. When rows share a CDR3 protein, they turn into one entry using the most common DNA and genes. For this entry, the V and J calls and clone size follow TCRdb and not the study's own pipeline. The sample yields about 640,000 distinct CDR3 sequences; under 25% were counted once. 34% of the sample comes from the top ten.

What was sequenced was blood. This chain joins TRBV7-6 to TRBJ2-3, with the D segment identity uncertain. The sequence derives from a man between 25 and 39 years old with Graves' ophthalmopathy. The CDR3 has the sequence CASSLSFSEQYF. The sequenced DNA: TGTGCCAGCAGCCTATCCTTTTCAGAGCAGTATTTT.